This T cell receptor beta chain was captured by sequencing in a study of cytomegalovirus exposure and HLA in healthy donors. Whole-study findings and limits: There were about 160 TCR beta chains listed as cytomegalovirus-associated.

The ends lost 10 bases at V and 5 bases at J; junction bases unmatched: 15. CDR1 is SNHLY and CDR2 is FYNNEI in the germline V gene. This CDR3 is 15 amino acids long. Points on this clone: Its antigen is not known.

This PCR relied on a set of 60 Vbeta primers and 13 Jbeta primers. Sequenced by immunoSEQ multiplex PCR; TCRdb stores in-frame clones only, minus some. Of under 150,000 clones in the sample, around 80% were seen once. The V call is TRBV2, the J call TRBJ2-3, with 7 bases aligning to TRBD1. Sequencing was done on a sample of PBMCs. The sequence was collected from a boy aged 2 to 10 in good health and CMV-seronegative. CDR3 region: CATTRGQGEQDTQYF. The CDR3 DNA reads TGTGCCACCACTCGCGGGCAGGGGGAACAAGATACGCAGTATTTT.